Listed below are T cell receptor beta chains from one sample, sequenced in a study of graft-versus-host responses after intestinal transplantation. Produced via immunoSEQ multiplex PCR; TCRdb's table is partial and in-frame only. Of roughly 4,800 clones listed, 72% were seen once; the top ten hold about two fifths. The sequences come from PBMCs, collected 510 to 550 days after intestinal transplant. The receptor set was obtained from a human patient who received an intestinal transplant, so some T cells may come from the graft donor. CDR3s include the opening cysteine and the closing phenylalanine or tryptophan. A D gene is named only where the DNA matches it firmly. A row's size may be missing; if present it is once, few, many or a size class.

-	TRBV11-3	-	TRBJ2-7	TGTGCCAGCAGCTTAGATCCCGTCGAGCAGTACTTC	CASSLDPVEQYF
-	TRBV9	TRBD2	TRBJ2-3	TGTGCCAGCAGCCCTAGCGGGGGCAGCGCAGATACGCAGTATTTT	CASSPSGGSADTQYF
-	TRBV6-1	TRBD1	TRBJ1-1	TGTGCCAGCAGTGAATGGGGGATCGGGACAGGGGCTGAACTCGCTGAAGCTTTCTTT	CASSEWGIGTGAELAEAFF
-	TRBV6-5	-	TRBJ2-3	TGTGCCAGCAGTTTCGGGACTAGCACAGATACGCAGTATTTT	CASSFGTSTDTQYF
-	TRBV6-1	-	TRBJ1-3	TGTGCCAGCGGACCAGGACGGACCTCTGGAAACACCATATATTTT	CASGPGRTSGNTIYF
-	TRBV21-1	-	TRBJ1-1	TGTGCCAGCAGGGGGGGGCGCGTAGCTTTCTTT	CASRGGRVAFF
-	TRBV10-2	-	TRBJ2-3	TGCGCCAGCAGTGAAACAGGGCATGTTAGTACGCAGTATTTT	CASSETGHVSTQYF
-	TRBV4-3	TRBD1	TRBJ2-7	TGCGCCAGCAGCGTAGCTACAGGGGAAGCGCACGAGCAGTACTTC	CASSVATGEAHEQYF
-	TRBV21-1	-	TRBJ2-7	TGTGCCAGCGCCTCCGGGGACCCTAGCTCCTACGAGCAGTACTTC	CASASGDPSSYEQYF
few	TRBV7-7	TRBD1	TRBJ2-7	TGTGCCAGCAGCTTCCGCCGACAGGGGCACGAGCAGTACTTC	CASSFRRQGHEQYF
-	TRBV6-5	TRBD2	TRBJ2-7	TGTGCCAGCAGTTACTCGACTAGCGGGGGGTACGAGCAGTACTTC	CASSYSTSGGYEQYF
few	TRBV6-5	-	TRBJ2-3	TGTGCCAGCAGTTATATGGAGACAGATACGCAGTATTTT	CASSYMETDTQYF
-	TRBV4-3	TRBD1	TRBJ2-3	TGCGCCAGCAGCCAAGATTGGCAGGGGGCCACAGATACGCAGTATTTT	CASSQDWQGATDTQYF
once	TRBV5-6	-	TRBJ1-2	TGTGCCAGCAGCGGGGCGGGACTCCGGTATGGCTACACCTTC	CASSGAGLRYGYTF
-	TRBV6-4	TRBD1	TRBJ1-1	TGTGCCAGCAGAGCCGGGACAGGGTTGGGCACTGAAGCTTTCTTT	CASRAGTGLGTEAFF
-	TRBV11-2	-	TRBJ1-6	TGTGCCAGCAGCTTACAGGGAGGTAATTCACCCCTCCACTTT	CASSLQGGNSPLHF
-	TRBV6-9	-	TRBJ1-3	TGTGCCAGCAGTCAAGGGGAATCTGGAAACACCATATATTTT	CASSQGESGNTIYF
-	TRBV6-4	-	TRBJ2-1	TGTGCCAGCAGTGACTTCTTCGTACACCCAGAGCAGTTCTTC	CASSDFFVHPEQFF
-	TRBV5-4	TRBD1	TRBJ2-7	TGTGCCAGCAGCTTGGCCGGGACAGGCATATCAAACGAGCAGTACTTC	CASSLAGTGISNEQYF
-	TRBV5-1	TRBD1	TRBJ2-5	TGCGCCAGCAGCCGGACAGGGGGCGCGGGCCACCAAGAAACCCAGTACTTC	CASSRTGGAGHQETQYF
-	TRBV6-4	TRBD2	TRBJ2-3	TGTGCCAGCAGTGCAGCTAGCGGGGGGCCAGATACGCAGTATTTT	CASSAASGGPDTQYF
-	TRBV5-6	TRBD1	TRBJ1-1	TGTGCCAGCAGCTGGGGGACAGGGGCTGGGAACACTGAAGCTTTCTTT	CASSWGTGAGNTEAFF
-	TRBV6-1	TRBD1	TRBJ2-7	TGTGCCAGCAGCAATCTGGGACAGGGGGCTCGCGAGCAGTACTTC	CASSNLGQGAREQYF
-	TRBV9	-	TRBJ1-1	TGTGCCAGCAATCCAGGGGCCCTGAACACTGAAGCTTTCTTT	CASNPGALNTEAFF
-	TRBV11-1	-	TRBJ2-1	TGTGCCAGCAGCACCGATGGATCCTACAATGAGCAGTTCTTC	CASSTDGSYNEQFF
-	TRBV30	-	TRBJ2-1	TGTGCCTGGATGATCAATGAGCAGTTCTTC	CAWMINEQFF
few	TRBV6-5	TRBD1	TRBJ2-1	TGTGCCAGCAGTCCCACAGGGGGCTCCTACAATGAGCAGTTCTTC	CASSPTGGSYNEQFF
-	TRBV11-3	-	TRBJ1-2	TGTGCCAGCAGCTTAGTCGGGGCTAACTATGGCTACACCTTC	CASSLVGANYGYTF
-	TRBV5-5	-	TRBJ1-1	TGTGCCAGCAGCTTGGTGGCAGGGGACACTGAAGCTTTCTTT	CASSLVAGDTEAFF
-	TRBV4-3	-	TRBJ2-4	TGCGCCAGCAGCACGCGCGCTGAGGGTATGGACATTCAGTACTTC	CASSTRAEGMDIQYF
-	TRBV11-3	-	TRBJ1-2	TGTGCCAGCAGCTTAAAACCCTCTAGCGGCTATGGCTACACCTTC	CASSLKPSSGYGYTF
-	TRBV6-1	-	TRBJ2-3	TGTGCCAGCAGTTCCAGAGACACAGATACGCAGTATTTT	CASSSRDTDTQYF
-	TRBV30	-	TRBJ1-1	TGTGCCTGGAGTTACAGGGATCGGAACACTGAAGCTTTCTTT	CAWSYRDRNTEAFF